The next 8 T cell receptor beta chains were all read from a single sample in a study of OX40 agonist ivuxolimab in advanced cancers. Assay: immunoSEQ multiplex PCR; the TCRdb copy retains only in-frame clones and omits some. The sample lists some 50,000 clones, about three quarters occurring once. This specimen consisted of CD4+ or CD8+ T cells sorted from blood, obtained in a trial of the OX40 agonist ivuxolimab. These TCRs come from an adult with an advanced solid tumor such as melanoma, head and neck, liver or kidney cancer.

V usage is TRBV4-1 and J usage is TRBJ1-6; the D gene is possibly TRBD1 (5 bases). V shed 6 bases and J shed 9 bases, with 27 bases lying between them. The CDR3 runs to 18 residues. Germline loops: CDR1 MGHRA, CDR2 YSYEKL. The CDR3 DNA sequence: TGCGCCAGCAGTTATAACAATCCCGGGACTGGAGTTTCTTCACCCCTCCACTTT. It is translated as CASSYNNPGTGVSSPLHF.

This rearrangement joins TRBV19 to TRBJ2-3; the D is unclear. The germline gives CDR1 LNHDA, CDR2 SQIVND (reference sequence). The CDR3 runs to 13 residues. Trimming stripped 7 bases from V and 3 bases from J, with 11 bases between. CDR3 loop: CASKSVGTDTQYF. CDR3 in DNA: TGTGCCAGTAAAAGCGTCGGAACAGATACGCAGTATTTT.

The chain has TRBV19 and TRBJ1-4, with 9 nucleotides matching TRBD1. Looked up from germline, CDR1 is LNHDA and CDR2 is SQIVND (reference sequence). The length of the CDR3 is 15 residues. The ends lost 3 bases at V and 10 bases at J; junction bases unmatched: 9. CDR3 nucleotide sequence: TGTGCCAGTAGTATGCCCGGGACAGGGCGTGGAAAACTGTTTTTT. Protein: CASSMPGTGRGKLFF.

The rearrangement joins TRBV18 to TRBJ2-4, with TRBD1 identical over 9 bases. The CDR3 is made up of 17 amino acids. Germline CDR1 and CDR2: KGHSH and LQKENI. Trimming cost V 4 bases and J 2 bases; bases outside gene matches: 9. The CDR3 DNA reads as TGTGCCAGCTCACTCGAGACAGGGGGAAACCCCAAAAACATTCAGTACTTC. This gives the protein CASSLETGGNPKNIQYF. The full variable domain, its missing parts supplied by reference TRBV18 and TRBJ2-4, is NAGVMQNPRHLVRRRGQEARLRCSPMKGHSHVYWYRQLPEEGLKFMVYLQKENIIDESGMPKERFSAEFPKEGPSILRIQQVVRGDSAAYFCASSLETGGNPKNIQYFGAGTRLSVL.

V usage is TRBV5-4 and J usage is TRBJ2-7; 10 positions match TRBD1. The CDR3 totals 16 residues. Germline lookup yields CDR1 SGHNT and CDR2 YYREEE (reference sequence). V lost 4 bases and J lost 2; bases outside the gene matches: 9. CDR3 bases: TGTGCCAGCAGCCCAACAGCCGGGACAGGGGCCTACGAGCAGTACTTC. Encoded protein: CASSPTAGTGAYEQYF. The full variable domain, with the rest looked up from reference TRBV5-4 and TRBJ2-7, is ETGVTQSPTHLIKTRGQQVTLRCSSQSGHNTVSWYQQALGQGPQFIFQYYREEENGRGNFPPRFSGLQFPNYSSELNVNALELDDSALYLCASSPTAGTGAYEQYFGPGTRLTVT.

This clone has just a few counts. The rearrangement uses TRBV9 and TRBJ1-5; 8 positions agree with TRBD1. V shed 3 bases and J 4 bases; nucleotides not matched to a gene: 3. Germline V gene sequence: CDR1 SGDLS, CDR2 YYNGEE. The CDR3 loop spans 14 amino acids. The CDR3 reads CASSGGQGNQPQHF. As DNA, the CDR3 is TGTGCCAGCAGCGGCGGACAGGGAAATCAGCCCCAGCATTTT.

This clone was counted between two and nine times. The chain is built from TRBV6-5 and TRBJ1-1; no clear D. The CDR3 runs 14 residues. The V gene's germline CDR1 is MNHEY and CDR2 SVGAGI. The V gene lost 0 bases and the J gene lost 5 bases, with 10 bases spanning the gap. DNA for the CDR3: TGTGCCAGCAGTTACTCGAGTCGCGGGACTGAAGCTTTCTTT. Amino acids: CASSYSSRGTEAFF.

This sequence joins TRBV19 and TRBJ2-2, with TRBD1 matching 8 bases. This CDR3 spans 16 amino acids. The V gene end was trimmed by 4 bases and the J gene end by 7 bases; junction bases not matched to a gene: 11. CDR1 and CDR2 (germline): LNHDA, SQIVND (reference sequence). In nucleotides, the CDR3 is TGTGCCAGTAGTACTCGGACAGGGCGAAAAAACGGGGAGCTGTTTTTT. Translating it yields CASSTRTGRKNGELFF.